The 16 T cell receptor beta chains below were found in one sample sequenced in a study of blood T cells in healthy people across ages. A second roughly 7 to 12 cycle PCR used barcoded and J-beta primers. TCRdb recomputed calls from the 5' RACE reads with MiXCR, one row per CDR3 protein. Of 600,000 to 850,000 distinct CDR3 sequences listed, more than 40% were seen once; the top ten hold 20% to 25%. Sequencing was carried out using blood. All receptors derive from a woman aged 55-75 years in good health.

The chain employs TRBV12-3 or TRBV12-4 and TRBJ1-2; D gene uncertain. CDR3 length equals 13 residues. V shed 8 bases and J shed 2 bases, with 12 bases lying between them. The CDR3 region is CASGPTENYGYTF. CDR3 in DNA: TGTGCCAGCGGCCCCACAGAGAACTATGGCTACACCTTC.

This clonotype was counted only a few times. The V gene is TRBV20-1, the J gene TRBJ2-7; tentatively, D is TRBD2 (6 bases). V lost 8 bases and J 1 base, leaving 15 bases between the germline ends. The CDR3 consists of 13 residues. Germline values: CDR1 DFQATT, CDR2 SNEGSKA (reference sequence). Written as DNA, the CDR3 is TGCAGTACAAGACTAGGGTATTCCTACGAGCAGTACTTC. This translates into CSTRLGYSYEQYF.

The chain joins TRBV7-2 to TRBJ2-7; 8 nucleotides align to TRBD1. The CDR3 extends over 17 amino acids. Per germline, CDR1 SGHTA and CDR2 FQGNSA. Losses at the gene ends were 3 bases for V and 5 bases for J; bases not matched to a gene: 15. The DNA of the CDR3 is TGTGCCAGCAGCTTGGCGATAGGACAGGGTCGAGGGGACGAGCAGTACTTC. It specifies CASSLAIGQGRGDEQYF.

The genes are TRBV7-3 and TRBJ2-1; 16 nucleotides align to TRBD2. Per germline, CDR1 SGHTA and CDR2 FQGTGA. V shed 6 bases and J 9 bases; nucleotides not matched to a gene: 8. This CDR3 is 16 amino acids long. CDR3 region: CASRSGTSGGAGEQFF. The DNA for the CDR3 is TGTGCCAGCAGATCCGGGACTAGCGGGGGGGCCGGTGAGCAGTTCTTC.

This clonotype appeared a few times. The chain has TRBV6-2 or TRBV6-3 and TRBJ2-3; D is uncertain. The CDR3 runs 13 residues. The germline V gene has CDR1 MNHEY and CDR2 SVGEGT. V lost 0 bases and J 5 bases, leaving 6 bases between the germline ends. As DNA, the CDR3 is TGTGCCAGCAGTTACTCGTATGGAGATACGCAGTATTTT. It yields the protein CASSYSYGDTQYF.

In DNA, the CDR3 is TGTGCCAGCAGTTGGACTAGCGGGAGTGGATTGGGCGCAGATACGCAGTATTTT. This gives the protein CASSWTSGSGLGADTQYF. This chain uses TRBV6-5 with TRBJ2-3; 13 nucleotides agree with TRBD2. The germline CDR1 and CDR2 sequences are MNHEY and SVGAGI. This CDR3 spans 18 amino acids. Losses at the gene ends were 4 bases for V and 4 bases for J; bases not matched to a gene: 11.

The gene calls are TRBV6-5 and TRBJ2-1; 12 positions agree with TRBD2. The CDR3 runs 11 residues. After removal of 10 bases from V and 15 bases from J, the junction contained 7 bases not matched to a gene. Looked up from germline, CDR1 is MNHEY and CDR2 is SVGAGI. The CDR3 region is CATWLAGGLFF. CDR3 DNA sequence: TGTGCCACCTGGCTAGCGGGAGGGTTGTTCTTC.

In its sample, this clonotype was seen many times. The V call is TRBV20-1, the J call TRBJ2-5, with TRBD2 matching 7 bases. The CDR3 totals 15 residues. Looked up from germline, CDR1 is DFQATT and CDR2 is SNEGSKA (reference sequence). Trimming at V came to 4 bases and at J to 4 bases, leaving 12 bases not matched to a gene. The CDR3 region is CSATHSPTGGETQYF. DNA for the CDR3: TGCAGTGCTACTCACTCCCCGACGGGGGGAGAGACCCAGTACTTC.

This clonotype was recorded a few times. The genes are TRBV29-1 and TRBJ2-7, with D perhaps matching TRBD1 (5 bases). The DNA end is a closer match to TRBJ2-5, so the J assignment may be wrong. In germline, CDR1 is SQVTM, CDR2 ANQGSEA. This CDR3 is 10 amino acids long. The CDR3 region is CSVERGTQYF. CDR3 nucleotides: TGCAGCGTTGAAAGGGGGACCCAGTACTTC.

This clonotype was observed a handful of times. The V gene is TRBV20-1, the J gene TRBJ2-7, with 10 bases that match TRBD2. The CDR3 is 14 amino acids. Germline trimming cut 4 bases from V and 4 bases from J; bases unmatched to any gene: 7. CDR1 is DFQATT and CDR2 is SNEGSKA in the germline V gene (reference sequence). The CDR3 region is CSATLLAGAYEQYF. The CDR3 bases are TGCAGTGCTACCCTTCTAGCGGGAGCTTACGAGCAGTACTTC.

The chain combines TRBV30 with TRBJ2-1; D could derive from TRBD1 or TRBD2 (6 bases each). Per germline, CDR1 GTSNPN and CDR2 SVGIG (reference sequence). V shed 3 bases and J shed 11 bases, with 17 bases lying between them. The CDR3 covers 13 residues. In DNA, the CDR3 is TGTGCCTGGAGCCGTACGGGGGCCCGTCAGCAGTTCTTC. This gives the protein CAWSRTGARQQFF.

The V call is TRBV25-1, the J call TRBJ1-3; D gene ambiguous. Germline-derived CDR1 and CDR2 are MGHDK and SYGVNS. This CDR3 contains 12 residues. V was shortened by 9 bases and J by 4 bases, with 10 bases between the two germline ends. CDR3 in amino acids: CASSSFGNTIYF. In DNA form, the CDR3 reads TGTGCCAGTTCAAGTTTCGGAAACACCATATATTTT. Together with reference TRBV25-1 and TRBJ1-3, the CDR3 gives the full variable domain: EADIYQTPRYLVIGTGKKITLECSQTMGHDKMYWYQQDPGMELHLIHYSYGVNSTEKGDLSSESTVSRIRTEHFPLTLESARPSHTSQYLCASSSFGNTIYFGEGSWLTVV.

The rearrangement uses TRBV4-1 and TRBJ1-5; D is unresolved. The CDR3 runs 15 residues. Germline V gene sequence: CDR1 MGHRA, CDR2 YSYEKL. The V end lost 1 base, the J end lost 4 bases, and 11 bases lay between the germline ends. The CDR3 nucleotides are TGCGCCAGCAGCCAAGTCATCGGGAGTAATCAGCCCCAGCATTTT. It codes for CASSQVIGSNQPQHF.

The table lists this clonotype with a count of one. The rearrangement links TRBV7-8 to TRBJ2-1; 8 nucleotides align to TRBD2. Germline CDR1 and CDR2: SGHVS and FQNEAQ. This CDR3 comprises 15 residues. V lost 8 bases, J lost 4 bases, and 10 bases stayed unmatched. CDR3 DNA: TGTGCCAGCGGCCTAGCGGGTAGAGTATACAATGAGCAGTTCTTC. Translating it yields CASGLAGRVYNEQFF.

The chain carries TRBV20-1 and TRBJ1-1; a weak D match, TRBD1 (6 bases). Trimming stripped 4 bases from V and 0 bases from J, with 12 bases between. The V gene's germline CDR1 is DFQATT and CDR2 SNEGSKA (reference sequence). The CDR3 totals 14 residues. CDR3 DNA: TGCAGTGCTAAAAGTGCAGGGGTGAACACTGAAGCTTTCTTT. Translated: CSAKSAGVNTEAFF.

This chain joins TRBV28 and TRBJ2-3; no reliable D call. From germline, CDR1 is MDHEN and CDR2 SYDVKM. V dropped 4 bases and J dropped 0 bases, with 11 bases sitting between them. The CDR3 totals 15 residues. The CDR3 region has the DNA TGTGCCAGCAGTTCACCCAGCATAAGCACAGATACGCAGTATTTT. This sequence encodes CASSSPSISTDTQYF.